This T cell receptor beta chain was obtained from a study of beta chain features in type 1 diabetes. Study background: Age, gender and cell yields were alike across patients and healthy donors. Findings and caveats of the study: TCRB CDR3 length was moderately but significantly reduced in all four CD4+ subsets of Type 1 diabetes patients. An over-representation of cells with high TCR expression could result from cDNA sequencing. A greater similarity of naive, central memory and Treg TCRB repertoires was seen among patients than among healthy donors.

The study reverse transcribed the entire isolated RNA, so it sequenced expressed TCRB transcripts. This table comes from immunoSEQ multiplex PCR, and its TCRdb copy is limited to in-frame clones, with some not included. The sample shows roughly 500,000 clones, roughly an eighth of them seen only once. This clone was detected only a few times. Its antigen remains unidentified. This CDR3 region has 15 residues. The ends were cut back, 6 bases at V and 0 bases at J, with 12 bases in the middle. Germline V gives CDR1 MNHEY, CDR2 SVGAGI. The source is a woman younger than 35 in good health. Material: naive CD4+ T cells from blood. The J gene is TRBJ2-1, the V gene TRBV6-5; D remains unclear. CDR3 residues: CASRIRMSSYNEQFF. The CDR3 DNA sequence: TGTGCCAGCAGAATCAGGATGAGCTCCTACAATGAGCAGTTCTTC.